This entry lists 6 T cell receptor beta chains sequenced from one sample in a study of T cells in Graves' hyperthyroidism and ophthalmopathy. Template material for amplifying TCR beta CDR3 regions consisted of RNA transcripts. The primer set for the first-round RT-PCR of the TCR CDR3 was HTBI. TCRdb re-analysed the multiplex PCR reads in MiXCR, keeping a single row per CDR3 protein. The sample records hundreds of thousands of distinct CDR3 sequences, around 16% being singletons. The sequenced sample consisted of blood. The origin of the receptors is a man between 40 and 49 years old with Graves' hyperthyroidism.

The sample holds many counts of this clonotype. The chain couples TRBV7-9 to TRBJ1-6; weak D call: TRBD1 (6 bases). Deletions cut 0 bases from V and 3 bases from J, with 6 bases between. Germline V gene sequence: CDR1 SEHNR, CDR2 FQNEAQ (reference sequence). CDR3 length equals 15 residues. The CDR3 is CASSLAGHYNSPLHF. CDR3 bases: TGTGCCAGCAGCTTAGCGGGACACTATAATTCACCCCTCCACTTT.

This clonotype has at least ten counts. V and J are TRBV27 and TRBJ1-2, with 12 bases identical to TRBD1. The germline CDR1 and CDR2 sequences are MNHEY and SMNVEV (reference sequence). The CDR3 contains 16 residues. After removal of 4 bases from V and 8 bases from J, the junction contained 11 bases not matched to a gene. As DNA, the CDR3 is TGTGCCAGCAGTTCCCTTTTTGGGACAGGGGGCCGGGGCTACACCTTC. This codes for CASSSLFGTGGRGYTF.

The chain recombines TRBV6-2 or TRBV6-3 with TRBJ1-2, with unresolved D. The V end lost 7 bases, the J end lost 8 bases, and 17 bases lay between the germline ends. The CDR3 loop spans 13 amino acids. Germline V gene lookup returns CDR1 MNHEY and CDR2 SVGEGT. The CDR3, as DNA: TGTGCCAGCACGTCGCCGGGTGTGAGAGGCTACACCTTC. It specifies CASTSPGVRGYTF.

This clonotype was recorded many times. This rearrangement joins TRBV28 to TRBJ2-1; possibly TRBD2 for D (7 bases). The CDR3 extends over 15 amino acids. V shed 6 bases and J shed 2 bases, with 14 bases lying between them. Germline V lookup: CDR1 MDHEN, CDR2 SYDVKM. The CDR3 DNA reads as TGTGCCAGCAGCTTCGGGGGGCCTACCTACAATGAGCAGTTCTTC. Its protein product is CASSFGGPTYNEQFF.

This clonotype has a count of ten or more. This chain connects TRBV20-1 to TRBJ2-2, with a tentative D call TRBD2 (6 bases). Deletions cut 6 bases from V and 4 bases from J, with 21 bases between. The CDR3 has 16 residues. Looked up from germline, CDR1 is DFQATT and CDR2 is SNEGSKA (reference sequence). CDR3 in DNA: TGCAGTGCAAAAGACACCGGGATGGGGGGCACCGGGGAGCTGTTTTTT. As protein: CSAKDTGMGGTGELFF.

The V call is TRBV20-1, the J call TRBJ2-3; 12 bases are shared with TRBD2. Germline-derived CDR1 and CDR2 are DFQATT and SNEGSKA (reference sequence). The trim removed 2 bases at V and 5 bases at J, leaving 2 bases unmatched. The CDR3 covers 14 residues. The CDR3 coding sequence is TGCAGTGCTAGACTAGCGGGGGGGCAAGATACGCAGTATTTT. This codes for CSARLAGGQDTQYF.